A selection of T cell receptor beta chains follows, all from one sample in a study of post-analysis software for immune sequencing data. TCRdb re-analysed the PCR reads in MiXCR, keeping a single row per CDR3 protein. The sample includes about half a million distinct CDR3 sequences, roughly 46% seen only once; the top ten take about 12%. Sequencing used blood. The receptors here all came from a girl between 10 and 17 years old with multiple sclerosis. Both conserved end residues are part of each CDR3. A D gene is named only where the DNA matches it firmly. The listing skips clone size in some rows; elsewhere it reads once, few, many or a size class.

>.|.|TRBJ2-6|TRBV14
CASSQVFHSGANVLTF
TGTGCCAGCAGCCAAGTATTCCACTCTGGGGCCAACGTCCTGACTTTC
>.|TRBD1|TRBJ2-1|TRBV19
CASSILSRQGPDEQFF
TGTGCCAGTAGTATATTATCTCGACAGGGCCCCGATGAGCAGTTCTTC
>.|.|TRBJ2-7|TRBV6-6
CASRTVGEQYF
TGTGCCAGCAGAACAGTGGGCGAGCAGTACTTC
>.|TRBD1|TRBJ1-1|TRBV10-3
CAISHDGTDNTEAFF
TGTGCCATCAGTCACGACGGGACAGACAACACTGAAGCTTTCTTT
>few|.|TRBJ1-4|TRBV29-1
CSVGDAEKLFF
TGCAGCGTTGGCGACGCAGAAAAACTGTTTTTT
>.|.|TRBJ1-2|TRBV5-1
CASSLFPQINYGYTF
TGCGCCAGCAGCTTGTTTCCCCAGATTAACTATGGCTACACCTTC
>.|.|TRBJ2-1|TRBV20-1
CSAPRAGAAIEEQFF
TGCAGTGCCCCGCGGGCCGGAGCAGCGATAGAAGAGCAGTTCTTC
>.|TRBD1|TRBJ1-6|TRBV5-6
CASSFWTGGNNSPLHF
TGTGCCAGCAGCTTTTGGACAGGGGGAAATAATTCACCCCTCCACTTT
>.|.|TRBJ2-1|TRBV7-8
CASSLGDTGFYNEQFF
TGTGCCAGCAGCTTAGGGGACACAGGGTTTTACAATGAGCAGTTCTTC
>.|.|TRBJ2-5|TRBV7-2
CASSLEQGQETQYF
TGTGCCAGCAGCTTAGAACAGGGTCAAGAGACCCAGTACTTC
>.|TRBD1|TRBJ2-5|TRBV6-5
CASSYGTGGPYERYF
TGTGCCAGCAGTTACGGGACAGGGGGGCCCTACGAGCGGTACTTC
>.|TRBD1|TRBJ2-7|TRBV28
CASSPGTVPLEQYF
TGTGCCAGCAGTCCCGGGACAGTCCCCCTCGAGCAGTACTTC
>few|.|TRBJ1-2|TRBV13
CASNVPSQGSRDYGYTF
TGTGCCAGCAATGTCCCCTCACAGGGTAGTAGGGACTATGGCTACACCTTC
>.|.|TRBJ2-3|TRBV12-3/TRBV12-4
CASSLRILTDTQYF
TGTGCCAGCAGTTTACGAATTCTCACAGATACGCAGTATTTT
>.|TRBD2|TRBJ2-3|TRBV29-1
CSVGGAAGGRGDTQYF
TGCAGCGTTGGCGGGGCAGCGGGAGGGCGGGGAGATACGCAGTATTTT
>.|TRBD1|TRBJ2-5|TRBV29-1
CSVGTGFVRETQYF
TGCAGCGTCGGGACAGGGTTCGTTAGAGAGACCCAGTACTTC
>few|.|TRBJ1-5|TRBV6-6
CASSYSMFSNQPQHF
TGTGCCAGCAGTTACTCTATGTTTTCCAATCAGCCCCAGCATTTT
>.|.|TRBJ2-1|TRBV29-1
CSAAGSSYNEQFF
TGCAGCGCGGCGGGAAGCTCCTACAATGAGCAGTTCTTC
>.|.|TRBJ1-5|TRBV6-5
CASSEDRGGQPQHF
TGTGCCAGCAGTGAGGACAGAGGGGGTCAGCCCCAGCATTTT
>.|.|TRBJ2-1|TRBV20-1
CSAERGEQFF
TGCAGTGCTGAACGTGGTGAGCAGTTCTTC